Below, 26 T cell receptor beta chains from the same sample are listed, as sequenced in a study of blood T cell repertoires in COVID-19. TCRdb's table, derived via immunoSEQ multiplex PCR, lists solely in-frame clones and lacks some. The sample shows about 150,000 clones, roughly 82% of them seen only once. Material: peripheral blood. These receptors were obtained from a man between 65 and 85 years old with acute or convalescent COVID-19.

The chain recombines TRBV5-4 with TRBJ2-2, with D tentatively TRBD2 (6 bases). There are 15 residues in the CDR3. V gave up 4 bases and J gave up 5 bases, with 15 bases separating them. Germline lookup yields CDR1 SGHNT and CDR2 YYREEE (reference sequence). This CDR3 is CASSEGLEDTGELFF. In DNA form, the CDR3 reads TGTGCCAGCAGCGAGGGACTGGAAGATACCGGGGAGCTGTTTTTT.

The chain employs TRBV2 and TRBJ2-5; weak D call: TRBD1 (6 bases). Per the germline V gene, CDR1 is SNHLY and CDR2 is FYNNEI. The CDR3 is made up of 13 amino acids. V gave up 8 bases and J gave up 9 bases, with 19 bases separating them. This CDR3 reads CASGFSSQGAQYF. CDR3 in DNA: TGTGCCAGCGGATTCAGCTCACAGGGCGCCCAGTACTTC. The full variable domain, in which reference TRBV2 and TRBJ2-5 provide the parts outside the CDR3, is EPEVTQTPSHQVTQMGQEVILRCVPISNHLYFYWYRQILGQKVEFLVSFYNNEISEKSEIFDDQFSVERPDGSNFTLKIRSTKLEDSAMYFCASGFSSQGAQYFGPGTRLLVL.

CDR3 nucleotides: TGTGCCAGCAGTGAACTTGACGGGGGGCGAGAATACGAGCAGTACTTC. Translating it yields CASSELDGGREYEQYF. The chain links TRBV28 to TRBJ2-7; a weak D match, TRBD2 (7 bases). Trimming shortened V by 5 bases and J by 4 bases, and 21 bases separated the two germline ends. Germline CDR1 is MDHEN and CDR2 is SYDVKM. The CDR3 spans 16 residues.

This clone appeared once. The chain is built from TRBV14 and TRBJ1-1; D is unresolved. Trimming left V 4 bases short and J 7 bases short, with 10 bases between. This CDR3 spans 12 amino acids. Germline loops: CDR1 SGHDN, CDR2 FVKESK. DNA for the CDR3: TGTGCCAGCAGCCCCCACAGAAATGAAGCTTTCTTT. This translates into CASSPHRNEAFF.

This rearrangement joins TRBV15 to TRBJ2-7, with 7 positions matching TRBD2. The length of the CDR3 is 13 residues. The germline gives CDR1 LNHNV, CDR2 YYDKDF (reference sequence). Germline trimming cut 8 bases from V and 3 bases from J; bases unmatched to any gene: 7. CDR3 in DNA: TGTGCCACCGGATTGGGGGAGGGCTACGAGCAGTACTTC. Encoded protein: CATGLGEGYEQYF.

The genes are TRBV19 and TRBJ1-5; TRBD1 might be the D (6 bases). The V gene lost 5 bases and the J gene lost 4 bases, with 21 bases spanning the gap. The length of the CDR3 is 17 residues. Germline lookup yields CDR1 LNHDA and CDR2 SQIVND (reference sequence). CDR3 sequence (DNA): TGTGCCAGTAGTCTCAGGGGAAAATCCGGAAAGAATCAGCCCCAGCATTTT. The encoded protein is CASSLRGKSGKNQPQHF.

The V gene is TRBV27, the J gene TRBJ1-6, with TRBD1 matching 7 bases. The CDR3 spans 15 residues. The V gene end was trimmed by 5 bases and the J gene end by 6 bases; junction bases not matched to a gene: 7. Germline lookup yields CDR1 MNHEY and CDR2 SMNVEV (reference sequence). The CDR3 DNA is TGTGCCAGCAGTCCCTACAGGGGTGGTAATTCACCCCTCCACTTT. Its protein is CASSPYRGGNSPLHF.

This chain connects TRBV5-6 to TRBJ1-2, with TRBD1 identical over 7 bases. This CDR3 comprises 13 residues. The V segment lost 4 bases and the J segment 4 bases; nucleotides outside the gene matches: 4. Germline V gene lookup returns CDR1 SGHDT and CDR2 YYEEEE. CDR3 DNA: TGTGCCAGCAGCCCGGGACAGACCTATGGCTACACCTTC. Its translation is CASSPGQTYGYTF.

CDR3: CASSDSGGTNTGELFF. CDR3 in DNA: TGCGCCAGCAGCGACAGCGGGGGGACGAACACCGGGGAGCTGTTTTTT. This rearrangement joins TRBV5-1 to TRBJ2-2, with 9 bases aligning to TRBD2. The CDR3 totals 16 residues. Trimming cost V 4 bases and J 0 bases; bases outside gene matches: 4. CDR1 is SGHRS, CDR2 YFSETQ, per germline.

The chain has TRBV5-6 and TRBJ1-4; possibly TRBD1 for D (5 bases). V was cut by 4 bases and J by 4 bases, with 17 bases left in between. CDR1 SGHDT and CDR2 YYEEEE come from the germline V gene. The CDR3 has 16 amino acids. The CDR3 DNA is TGTGCCAGCAGCCCCCAGGGAGGCAGCTATAATGAAAAACTGTTTTTT. This encodes CASSPQGGSYNEKLFF.

The chain links TRBV29-1 to TRBJ2-5; TRBD2 agrees at 8 bases. The CDR3 spans 15 residues. Germline trimming cut 4 bases from V and 2 bases from J; bases unmatched to any gene: 9. Germline loops: CDR1 SQVTM, CDR2 ANQGSEA. The CDR3 bases are TGCAGCGTTGTGTTACCGGGGGGGATTCAAGAGACCCAGTACTTC. Residues: CSVVLPGGIQETQYF.

V is TRBV19 and J is TRBJ2-7; D might be TRBD1 (6 bases). The germline V and J ends were trimmed by 2 bases and 3 bases, with 11 bases remaining between them. Looked up from germline, CDR1 is LNHDA and CDR2 is SQIVND (reference sequence). The CDR3 is made up of 14 amino acids. This CDR3 is CASSIRYRDYEQYF. Here the CDR3 DNA reads TGTGCCAGTAGTATAAGGTACAGGGACTACGAGCAGTACTTC.

The rearrangement uses TRBV11-3 and TRBJ1-5, with 7 bases fitting TRBD1. The germline V gene encodes CDR1 SGHNT and CDR2 YENEEA. With 8 bases clipped from V and 0 bases from J, the junction kept 16 bases outside the gene matches. The CDR3 sequence is 18 residues long. The CDR3 sequence is CASGQAGGGGYSNQPQHF. The CDR3 DNA follows: TGTGCCAGCGGACAGGCCGGAGGAGGGGGGTATAGCAATCAGCCCCAGCATTTT.

The chain uses TRBV25-1 and TRBJ2-7, with 9 bases aligning to TRBD1. Germline trimming cut 1 base from V and 1 base from J; bases unmatched to any gene: 5. Germline V gene data show CDR1 as MGHDK and CDR2 as SYGVNS. The CDR3 contains 16 residues. CDR3 nucleotide sequence: TGTGCCAGCAGTGAATGGGGGACAGGGACTTCCTACGAGCAGTACTTC. This codes for CASSEWGTGTSYEQYF.

The chain links TRBV7-9 to TRBJ2-7; TRBD2 might be the D (6 bases). Germline V gives CDR1 SEHNR, CDR2 FQNEAQ (reference sequence). This CDR3 is built from 14 residues. The V and J ends lost 2 bases and 0 bases respectively, with 8 bases between them. The CDR3 nucleotides are TGTGCCAGCAGCTTACTAGCGAACTCCTACGAGCAGTACTTC. Translating it yields CASSLLANSYEQYF.

V gene TRBV27 combines with J gene TRBJ1-2; no firm D call. Trimming cost V 6 bases and J 8 bases, with 13 bases left between them. The length of the CDR3 is 12 residues. Germline assignment: CDR1 MNHEY and CDR2 SMNVEV (reference sequence). The CDR3 DNA is TGTGCCAGCAGAGCGGGTGCGGCGGGCTACACCTTC. It specifies CASRAGAAGYTF.

This clone was recorded only once. The chain carries TRBV5-4 and TRBJ2-7, with 13 positions matching TRBD2. CDR3 length equals 16 residues. Germline V gene lookup returns CDR1 SGHNT and CDR2 YYREEE (reference sequence). V was clipped by 1 base and J by 7 bases; unmatched bases: 8. CDR3 nucleotide sequence: TGTGCCAGCAGCTTGAAACTAGCGGGGGGGCAAAAGGAGCAGTACTTC. This gives the protein CASSLKLAGGQKEQYF.

This clone occurred a few times. The chain links TRBV19 to TRBJ2-2; no firm D call. The germline V and J ends were trimmed by 3 bases and 7 bases, with 15 bases remaining between them. The CDR3 is made up of 15 amino acids. In germline, CDR1 is LNHDA, CDR2 SQIVND (reference sequence). The CDR3 DNA is TGTGCCAGTAGTATTGGTCAGGTGAACCACGGGGAGCTGTTTTTT. It encodes CASSIGQVNHGELFF.

This chain joins TRBV10-1 and TRBJ1-4, with D maybe TRBD1 (6 bases). The CDR3 is made up of 15 amino acids. Trimming removed 5 bases from V and 0 bases from J, with 10 bases in between. Per germline, CDR1 WNHNN and CDR2 SYGVQD (reference sequence). CDR3: CASSSDSATNEKLFF. The CDR3 region has the DNA TGCGCCAGCAGTTCGGACAGTGCAACTAATGAAAAACTGTTTTTT.

J is TRBJ1-2 and V is TRBV6-5, with 12 positions matching TRBD1. The CDR3 loop spans 15 amino acids. V lost 6 bases, J lost 8 bases, and 10 bases stayed unmatched. CDR1 MNHEY and CDR2 SVGAGI come from the germline V gene. The DNA of the CDR3 is TGTGCCAGCAGCACGGGACAGGGGGCTCTTAGGGGCTACACCTTC. This gives the protein CASSTGQGALRGYTF.

This chain joins TRBV20-1 and TRBJ1-1; D remains ambiguous. V was clipped by 3 bases and J by 2 bases, with 13 bases between them. The CDR3 is 14 residues long. Germline lookup yields CDR1 DFQATT and CDR2 SNEGSKA (reference sequence). Written as DNA, the CDR3 is TGCAGTGCTAGTGGTACTCTACGTAACACTGAAGCTTTCTTT. Its protein product is CSASGTLRNTEAFF.

The chain links TRBV19 to TRBJ1-2; weak D call: TRBD1 (6 bases). The ends were cut back, 3 bases at V and 5 bases at J, with 13 bases in the middle. The CDR3 contains 14 residues. Germline V CDR1 and CDR2: LNHDA, SQIVND (reference sequence). In DNA, the CDR3 is TGTGCCAGTAGTATTATCAGGGGTCCTTATGGCTACACCTTC. Its protein product is CASSIIRGPYGYTF.

J is TRBJ2-7 and V is TRBV7-2; 8 bases fit TRBD2. Germline values: CDR1 SGHTA, CDR2 FQGNSA. Losses at the gene ends were 1 base for V and 0 bases for J; bases not matched to a gene: 8. CDR3 length: 17 amino acids. Here the CDR3 DNA reads TGTGCCAGCAGCTTAGGGGTAGCGGGGCACAGCTCCTACGAGCAGTACTTC. Encoded protein: CASSLGVAGHSSYEQYF.

This chain uses TRBV5-4 with TRBJ2-5; D is undetermined. Germline V gene data show CDR1 as SGHNT and CDR2 as YYREEE (reference sequence). The V gene lost 0 bases and the J gene lost 5 bases, with 8 bases spanning the gap. The CDR3 loop spans 13 amino acids. The chain's CDR3 is CASSLGAVETQYF. The CDR3, as DNA: TGTGCCAGCAGCTTGGGCGCGGTGGAGACCCAGTACTTC.

The chain uses TRBV11-2 and TRBJ2-1, with D maybe TRBD1 (6 bases). Trimming cost V 5 bases and J 3 bases, with 8 bases left between them. Germline V gene data show CDR1 as SGHAT and CDR2 as FQNNGV. This CDR3 is 13 amino acids long. The CDR3 DNA reads TGTGCCAGCAGCGCGGACAGCTACAATGAGCAGTTCTTC. Translating it yields CASSADSYNEQFF.

V gene TRBV9 combines with J gene TRBJ2-2; perhaps TRBD1 as D (6 bases). CDR1 and CDR2 (germline): SGDLS, YYNGEE. The V end lost 4 bases, the J end lost 1 base, and 8 bases lay between the germline ends. The CDR3 has 14 residues. As DNA, the CDR3 is TGTGCCAGCAGCCAGGGACAGAACACCGGGGAGCTGTTTTTT. Translated, it gives CASSQGQNTGELFF.